This T cell receptor (beta chain) derives from a study of blood T cells in healthy people across ages. This clonotype was seen ten or more times. A sample-barcoded 5' primer and a J-beta primer mix were used in a second PCR of roughly 7 to 11 cycles. MiXCR was run by TCRdb on the 5' RACE reads, yielding one entry per CDR3 protein. The sample holds under 2 million distinct CDR3 sequences, around 35% seen once. CDR1 is SQVTM and CDR2 is ANQGSEA in the germline V gene. The CDR3 runs to 11 residues. V lost 4 bases to trimming and J lost 0 bases, with 4 bases between them. The genes are TRBV29-1 and TRBJ2-7; D ambiguous. The clonotype comes from a woman aged 25 to 45 in good health. The specimen sequenced was blood. In DNA form, the CDR3 reads TGCAGCGTTGTAAACTCCTACGAGCAGTACTTC. Protein: CSVVNSYEQYF.